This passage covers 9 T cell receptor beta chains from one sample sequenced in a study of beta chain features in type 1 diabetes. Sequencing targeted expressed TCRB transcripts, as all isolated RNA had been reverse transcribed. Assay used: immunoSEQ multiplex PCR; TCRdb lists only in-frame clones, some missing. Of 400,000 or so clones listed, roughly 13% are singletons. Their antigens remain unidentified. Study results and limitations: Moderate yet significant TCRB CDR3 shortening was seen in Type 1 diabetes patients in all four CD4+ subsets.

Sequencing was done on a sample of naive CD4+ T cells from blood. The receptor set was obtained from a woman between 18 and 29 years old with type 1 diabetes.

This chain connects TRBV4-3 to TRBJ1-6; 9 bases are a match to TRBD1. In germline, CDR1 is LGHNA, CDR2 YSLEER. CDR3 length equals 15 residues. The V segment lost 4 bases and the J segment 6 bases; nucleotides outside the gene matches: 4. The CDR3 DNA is TGCGCCAGCAGCCGCAAGGACAGGGGTAATTCACCCCTCCACTTT. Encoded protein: CASSRKDRGNSPLHF.

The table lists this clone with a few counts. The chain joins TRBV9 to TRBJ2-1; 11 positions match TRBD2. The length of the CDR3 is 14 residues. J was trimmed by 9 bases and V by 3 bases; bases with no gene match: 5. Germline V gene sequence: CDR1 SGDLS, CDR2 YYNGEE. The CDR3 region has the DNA TGTGCCAGCAGCGGGGCCGGGACTAGCGGTGAGCAGTTCTTC. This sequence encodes CASSGAGTSGEQFF.

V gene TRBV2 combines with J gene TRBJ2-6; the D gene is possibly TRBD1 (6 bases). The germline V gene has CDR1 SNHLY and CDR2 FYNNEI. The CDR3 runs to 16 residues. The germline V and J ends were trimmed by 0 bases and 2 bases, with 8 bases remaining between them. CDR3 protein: CASSEAYRAGANVLTF. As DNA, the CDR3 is TGTGCCAGCAGTGAAGCATACAGGGCTGGGGCCAACGTCCTGACTTTC.

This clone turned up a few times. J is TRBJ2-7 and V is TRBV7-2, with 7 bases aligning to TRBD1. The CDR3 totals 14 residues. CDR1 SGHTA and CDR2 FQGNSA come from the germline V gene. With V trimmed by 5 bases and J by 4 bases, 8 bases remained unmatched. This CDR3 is CASSPWTGEYEQYF. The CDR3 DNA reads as TGTGCCAGCAGCCCCTGGACAGGAGAATACGAGCAGTACTTC.

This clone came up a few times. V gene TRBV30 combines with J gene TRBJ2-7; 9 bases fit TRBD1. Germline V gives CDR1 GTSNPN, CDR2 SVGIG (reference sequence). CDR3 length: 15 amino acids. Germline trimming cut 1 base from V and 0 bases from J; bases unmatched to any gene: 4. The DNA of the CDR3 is TGTGCCTGGAGTGGAGGACAGGGGATCTCCTACGAGCAGTACTTC. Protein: CAWSGGQGISYEQYF.

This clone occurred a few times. Here the CDR3 reads CASSDASGASTEAFF. The CDR3 DNA is TGTGCCAGCAGTGATGCGTCAGGGGCGAGCACTGAAGCTTTCTTT. This rearrangement joins TRBV25-1 to TRBJ1-1, with a tentative D call TRBD1 (6 bases). Trimming took off 3 bases at V and 4 bases at J, with 15 bases between the two ends. CDR1 is MGHDK, CDR2 SYGVNS, per germline. The CDR3 runs to 15 residues.

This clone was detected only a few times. CDR3 sequence: CASSGTGSQETQYF. The CDR3 region has the DNA TGTGCCAGCTCGGGGACAGGGTCTCAAGAGACCCAGTACTTC. The chain links TRBV2 to TRBJ2-5, with TRBD1 matching over 9 bases. CDR1 and CDR2 (germline): SNHLY, FYNNEI. V lost 8 bases to trimming and J lost 2 bases; unmatched junction nucleotides: 6. The CDR3 spans 14 residues.

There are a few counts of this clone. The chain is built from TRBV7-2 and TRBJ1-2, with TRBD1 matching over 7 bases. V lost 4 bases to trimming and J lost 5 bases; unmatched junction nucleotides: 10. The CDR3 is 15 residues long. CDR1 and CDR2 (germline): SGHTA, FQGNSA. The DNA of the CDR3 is TGTGCCAGCAGCTACCGGGACAGAATTAGATATGGCTACACCTTC. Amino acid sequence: CASSYRDRIRYGYTF.

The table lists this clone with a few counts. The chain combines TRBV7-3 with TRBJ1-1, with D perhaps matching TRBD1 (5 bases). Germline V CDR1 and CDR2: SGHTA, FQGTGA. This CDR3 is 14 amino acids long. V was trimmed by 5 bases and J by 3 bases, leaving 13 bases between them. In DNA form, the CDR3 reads TGTGCCAGCAGCCCTGGAAAGGGGTACACTGAAGCTTTCTTT. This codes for CASSPGKGYTEAFF.